This record looks at one TCR beta chain sequence and its context. Its antigen is not known. Germline CDR1 and CDR2: SEHNR and FQNEAQ (reference sequence). V trimming: 5 bases; J trimming: 4 bases; junction bases outside the gene matches: 10. CDR3 length equals 16 residues. It was with a sample-barcoded 5' primer and a J-beta primer mix that a second PCR of about 7 to 12 cycles was run. The template-switch adaptor was a 5' adaptor with 12 random nucleotides. It tagged each cDNA molecule. There were at least 3 million CDR3-containing paired-end reads obtained from each sample. TCRdb redid the calling of the 5' RACE reads with MiXCR, one entry per CDR3 protein. Among 1 million to 1.2 million distinct CDR3 sequences listed, roughly two fifths were seen once. The entry originates in a study of blood T cells in healthy people across ages. Study-wide results and caveats: Fewer expanded clones and more diversity marked long-lived versus aged donors.

Sample: blood. This receptor was identified in a man aged 18 to 29 in good health. The chain employs TRBV7-9 and TRBJ2-3, with 9 positions matching TRBD2. Here the CDR3 reads CASSPQAGGPSDTQYF. The CDR3, as DNA: TGTGCCAGCAGCCCCCAAGCGGGGGGCCCCTCAGATACGCAGTATTTT.